This entry is about one T cell receptor (beta chain). Its antigen remains unknown. The sample originates from a study of T cell responses to AZD1222 COVID-19 vaccine. Notes on the study in general: Spike-specific TCRs gained breadth and depth after people received two AZD1222 doses. Females made up more of the donors, who were largely white British, and clonal diversity may have come out too low. It was only 6 or 7 AZD1222 recipients who were seropositive at baseline. Sampling that yielded the repertoires occurred only after the peak T cell response.

This CDR3 is 17 amino acids long. Germline V gene data show CDR1 as KGHSH and CDR2 as LQKENI. V lost 6 bases to trimming and J lost 3 bases, with 20 bases between them. The table came from immunoSEQ multiplex PCR; TCRdb's copy has only in-frame clones and leaves some out. The sample yields 130,000 or so clones, 89% seen once. The material sequenced was peripheral blood, taken 28 days after the second AZD1222 dose. The chain couples TRBV18 to TRBJ2-2, with a possible D match to TRBD1 (6 bases). The source of this sequence is an adult who received the AZD1222 COVID-19 vaccine. The CDR3, as DNA: TGTGCCAGCTCCCCCTACGGACAGTTAACCTACACCGGGGAGCTGTTTTTT. Translation gives CASSPYGQLTYTGELFF.